Listed below are T cell receptor beta chains from one sample, sequenced in a study of response to subunit inactivated influenza vaccine. A single record per CDR3 protein comes from TCRdb applying MiXCR to the RT-PCR reads. The sample carries under 750,000 distinct CDR3 sequences, roughly 12% recorded once. The starting material was PBMCs from blood, obtained on the day of vaccination. The receptor set was obtained from a man in his forties or fifties who received an inactivated influenza vaccine. Both conserved end residues are part of each CDR3. Fields, in order: clone size, J gene, V gene, CDR3 protein. Some rows have no size entry. The others give once, few or many, or a class for an expanded clone.

>NA|TRBJ2-5|TRBV12-3/TRBV12-4
CASSGQPEEETQYF
>NA|TRBJ2-3|TRBV7-9
CASSQGPGRDTQYF
>few|TRBJ2-5|TRBV9
CASSVQTQETQYF
>few|TRBJ1-5|TRBV20-1
CSAREQWGNQPQHF
>few|TRBJ2-6|TRBV12-3/TRBV12-4
CASSLEGGGANVLTF
>NA|TRBJ2-3|TRBV7-2
CASNFRTDTQYF
>NA|TRBJ2-1|TRBV5-4
CASSLVAGINNEQFF
>NA|TRBJ2-2|TRBV9
CASNREGLGGELFF
>NA|TRBJ2-1|TRBV4-3
CASSQGTSGRAPYNEQFF
>few|TRBJ2-3|TRBV12-3/TRBV12-4
CASSLFDLDTQYF
>few|TRBJ2-7|TRBV5-6
CASSLGGGNEQYF
>many|TRBJ2-3|TRBV29-1
CSVEGLAATDTQYF
>many|TRBJ2-1|TRBV7-2
CASSLGLRGNEQFF
>few|TRBJ2-5|TRBV29-1
CSFSLGGPKETQYF
>few|TRBJ2-1|TRBV7-2
CASSLERGRVGEFF
>few|TRBJ2-7|TRBV29-1
CSVESNRGGEQYF
>few|TRBJ2-1|TRBV7-2
CASSLVATRQNNEQFF
>few|TRBJ2-5|TRBV3-1
CASSPRGSGGGETQYF
>many|TRBJ2-2|TRBV27
CASSLDSDRGRTGELFF
>NA|TRBJ1-1|TRBV12-3/TRBV12-4
CASSPSPRTGEAFF
>NA|TRBJ2-1|TRBV2
CASSGDRAGAHNEQFF
>few|TRBJ2-4|TRBV20-1
CSARDRAGVKNIQYF
>many|TRBJ2-3|TRBV5-1
CASSFVGQGTDTQYF
>NA|TRBJ1-5|TRBV6-1
CASSGDYSNQPQHF
>NA|TRBJ2-1|TRBV24-1
CATSDLRDRGKSNEQFF
>few|TRBJ1-5|TRBV20-1
CSASREGFGNQPQHF
>many|TRBJ1-1|TRBV5-1
CASRVQPHGTEAFF
>NA|TRBJ2-6|TRBV7-3
CASSPHGAGSPGANALTF
>NA|TRBJ2-7|TRBV3-1
CASSPGVGTYEQYF
>few|TRBJ2-1|TRBV20-1
CSVTGTGAINEQFF
>NA|TRBJ2-7|TRBV7-6
CASSLAGDVSYEQYF
>few|TRBJ2-3|TRBV6-1
CASSKGAQRTDTQYF
>many|TRBJ2-1|TRBV6-2/TRBV6-3
CATQERAHRGYNEQFF
>NA|TRBJ2-1|TRBV7-9
CASSVTGWESYNEQFF
>few|TRBJ2-3|TRBV3-1
CASSRSRDTQYF